This entry concerns a single T cell receptor (beta chain). Its antigen is undetermined. These data belong to a study of cytomegalovirus exposure and HLA in healthy donors. Study results and limitations: Later findings reportedly placed an Asian-associated ancestry cluster below the approximately 630-donor mean for N-insertions. The study reported that TCR beta sequences accurately predicted HLA-A and HLA-B alleles in most subjects. The classifier was said to identify cytomegalovirus status with high specificity and sensitivity.

The V gene's germline CDR1 is MNHEY and CDR2 SVGAGI. CDR3 length equals 15 residues. The V end lost 2 bases, the J end lost 4 bases, and 15 bases lay between the germline ends. PCR amplification relied on 60 Vbeta primers (plus 13 Jbeta primers). The data were produced by immunoSEQ multiplex PCR, yet TCRdb's version contains in-frame clones alone and is incomplete. The sample includes approximately 140,000 clones, 60% to 85% of them seen just once. Every donor was a healthy person donating bone marrow. The chain recombines TRBV6-5 with TRBJ2-7; D is uncertain. The specimen was PBMCs. This TCR was recovered from a man aged 40-49 years in good health and CMV-seropositive. The DNA for the CDR3 is TGTGCCAGCAGTTACGCACCAGTAACGTTATACGAGCAGTACTTC. Its translation is CASSYAPVTLYEQYF.